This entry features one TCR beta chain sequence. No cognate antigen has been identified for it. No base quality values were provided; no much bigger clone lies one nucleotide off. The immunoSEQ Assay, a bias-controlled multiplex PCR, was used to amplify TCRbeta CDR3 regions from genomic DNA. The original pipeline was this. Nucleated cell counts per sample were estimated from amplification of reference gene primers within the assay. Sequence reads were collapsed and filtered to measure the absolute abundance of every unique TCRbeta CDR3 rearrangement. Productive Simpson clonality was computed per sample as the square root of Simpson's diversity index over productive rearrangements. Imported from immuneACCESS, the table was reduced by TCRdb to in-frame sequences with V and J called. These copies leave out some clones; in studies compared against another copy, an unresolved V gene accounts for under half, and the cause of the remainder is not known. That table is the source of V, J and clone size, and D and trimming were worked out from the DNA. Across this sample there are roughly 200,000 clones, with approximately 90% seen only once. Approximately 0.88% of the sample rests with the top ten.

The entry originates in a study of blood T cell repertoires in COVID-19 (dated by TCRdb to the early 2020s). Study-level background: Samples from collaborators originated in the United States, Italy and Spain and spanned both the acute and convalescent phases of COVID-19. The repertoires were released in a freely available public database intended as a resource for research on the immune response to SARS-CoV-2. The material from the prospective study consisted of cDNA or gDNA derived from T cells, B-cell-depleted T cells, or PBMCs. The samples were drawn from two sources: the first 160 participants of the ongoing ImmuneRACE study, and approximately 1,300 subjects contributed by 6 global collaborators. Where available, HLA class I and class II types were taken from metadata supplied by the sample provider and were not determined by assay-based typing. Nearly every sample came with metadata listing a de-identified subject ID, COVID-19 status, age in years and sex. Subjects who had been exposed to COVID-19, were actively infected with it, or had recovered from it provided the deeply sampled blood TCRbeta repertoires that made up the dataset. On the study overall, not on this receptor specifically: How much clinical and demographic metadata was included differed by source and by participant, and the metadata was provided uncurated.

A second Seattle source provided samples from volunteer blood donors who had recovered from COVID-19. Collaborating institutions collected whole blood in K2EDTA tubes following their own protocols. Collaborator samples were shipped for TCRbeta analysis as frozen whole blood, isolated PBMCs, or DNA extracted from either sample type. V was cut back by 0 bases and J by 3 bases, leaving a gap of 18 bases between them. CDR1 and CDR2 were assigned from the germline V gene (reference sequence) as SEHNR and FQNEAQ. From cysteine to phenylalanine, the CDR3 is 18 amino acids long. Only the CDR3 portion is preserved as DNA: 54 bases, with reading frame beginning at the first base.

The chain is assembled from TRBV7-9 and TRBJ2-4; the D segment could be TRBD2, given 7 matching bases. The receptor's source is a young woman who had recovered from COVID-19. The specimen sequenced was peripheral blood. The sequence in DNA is TGTGCCAGCAGCTTAGCCCCCGCGGGGGCTGATGTCAAAAACATTCAGTACTTC. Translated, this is CASSLAPAGADVKNIQYF.